Below, one T cell receptor (beta chain) is given with its context. The protocol was immunoSEQ multiplex PCR, while the TCRdb copy is restricted to in-frame clones and leaves out a portion. This sample has roughly 260,000 clones, with around 80% found just once. This CDR3 has 17 residues. V lost 6 bases to trimming and J lost 9 bases; unmatched junction nucleotides: 16. Germline V gives CDR1 KGHSH, CDR2 LQKENI. The sample belongs to a study of blood T cell repertoires in COVID-19. The sample comprised peripheral blood. V and J are TRBV18 and TRBJ2-1; TRBD1 agrees at 11 bases. This clonotype originated in a woman in her forties with active or convalescent COVID-19. CDR3 amino acids: CASSASQGQGGYGEQFF. CDR3 DNA sequence: TGTGCCAGCTCCGCCAGCCAGGGACAGGGGGGGTACGGTGAGCAGTTCTTC.